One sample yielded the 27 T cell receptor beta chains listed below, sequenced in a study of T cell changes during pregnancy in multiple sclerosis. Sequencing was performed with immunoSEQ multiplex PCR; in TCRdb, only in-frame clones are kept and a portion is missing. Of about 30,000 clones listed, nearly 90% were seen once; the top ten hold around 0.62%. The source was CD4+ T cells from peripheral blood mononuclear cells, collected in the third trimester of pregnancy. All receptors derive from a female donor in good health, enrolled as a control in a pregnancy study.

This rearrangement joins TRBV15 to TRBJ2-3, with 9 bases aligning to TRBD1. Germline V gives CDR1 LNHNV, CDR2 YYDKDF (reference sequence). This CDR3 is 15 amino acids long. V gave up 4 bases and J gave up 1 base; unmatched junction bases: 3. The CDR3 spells CATSTRTGGTDTQYF. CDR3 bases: TGTGCCACCAGCACTAGGACAGGGGGCACAGATACGCAGTATTTT.

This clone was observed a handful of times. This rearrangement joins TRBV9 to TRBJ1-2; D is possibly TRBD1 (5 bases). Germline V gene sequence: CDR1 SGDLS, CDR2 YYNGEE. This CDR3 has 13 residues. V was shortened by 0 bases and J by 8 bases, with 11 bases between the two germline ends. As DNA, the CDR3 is TGTGCCAGCAGCGTAGAAACAGGTCGGGGCTACACCTTC. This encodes CASSVETGRGYTF.

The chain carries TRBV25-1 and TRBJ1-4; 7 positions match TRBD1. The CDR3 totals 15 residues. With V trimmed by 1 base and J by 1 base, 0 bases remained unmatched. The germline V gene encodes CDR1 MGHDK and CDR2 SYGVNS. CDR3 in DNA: TGTGCCAGCAGTGAATCAGGGGGAACTAATGAAAAACTGTTTTTT. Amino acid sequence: CASSESGGTNEKLFF.

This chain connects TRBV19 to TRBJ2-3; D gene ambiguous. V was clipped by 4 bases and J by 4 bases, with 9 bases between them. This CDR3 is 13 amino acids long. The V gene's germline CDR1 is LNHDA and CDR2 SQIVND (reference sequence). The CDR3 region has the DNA TGTGCCAGTAGTACTATCCGGGCAGATACGCAGTATTTT. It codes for CASSTIRADTQYF.

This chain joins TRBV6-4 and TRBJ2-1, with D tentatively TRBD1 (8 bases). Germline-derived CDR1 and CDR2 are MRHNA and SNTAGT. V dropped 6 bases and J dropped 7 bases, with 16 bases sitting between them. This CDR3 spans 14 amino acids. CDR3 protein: CASSGEQGGNEQFF. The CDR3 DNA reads TGTGCCAGCAGCGGCGAACAGGGGGGGAATGAGCAGTTCTTC.

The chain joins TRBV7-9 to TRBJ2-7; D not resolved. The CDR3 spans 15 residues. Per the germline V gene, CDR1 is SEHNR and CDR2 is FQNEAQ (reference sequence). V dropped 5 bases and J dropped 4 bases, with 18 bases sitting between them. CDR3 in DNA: TGTGCCAGCAGCCAGCCGGGTCACCAAGATTACGAGCAGTACTTC. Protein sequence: CASSQPGHQDYEQYF.

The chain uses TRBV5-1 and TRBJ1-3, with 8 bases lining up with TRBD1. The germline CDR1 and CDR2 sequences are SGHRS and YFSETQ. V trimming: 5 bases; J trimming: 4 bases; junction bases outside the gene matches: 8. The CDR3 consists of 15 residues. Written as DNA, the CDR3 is TGCGCCAGCAGGGAGCAGACAGGGGAAGGAAACACCATATATTTT. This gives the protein CASREQTGEGNTIYF.

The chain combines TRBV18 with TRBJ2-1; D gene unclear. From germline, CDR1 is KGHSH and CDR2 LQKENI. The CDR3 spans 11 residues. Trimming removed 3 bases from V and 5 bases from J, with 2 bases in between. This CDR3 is CASSPDNEQFF. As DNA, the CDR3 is TGTGCCAGCTCACCCGACAATGAGCAGTTCTTC.

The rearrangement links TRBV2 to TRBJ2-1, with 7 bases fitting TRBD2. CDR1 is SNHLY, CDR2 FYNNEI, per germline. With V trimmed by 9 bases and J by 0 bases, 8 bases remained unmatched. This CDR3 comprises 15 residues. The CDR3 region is CASNIAGSSYNEQFF. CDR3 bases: TGTGCCAGTAACATAGCGGGCTCCTCCTACAATGAGCAGTTCTTC.

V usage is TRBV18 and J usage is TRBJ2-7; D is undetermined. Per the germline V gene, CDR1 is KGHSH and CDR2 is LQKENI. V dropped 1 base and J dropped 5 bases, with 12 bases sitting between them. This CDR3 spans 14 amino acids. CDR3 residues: CASSPLGVGNEQYF. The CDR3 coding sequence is TGTGCCAGCTCACCACTAGGAGTAGGTAACGAGCAGTACTTC.

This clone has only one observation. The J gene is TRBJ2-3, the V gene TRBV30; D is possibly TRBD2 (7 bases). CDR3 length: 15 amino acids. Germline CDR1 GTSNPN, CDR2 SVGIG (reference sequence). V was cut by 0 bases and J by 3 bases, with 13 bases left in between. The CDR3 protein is CAWSVGGGGTDTQYF. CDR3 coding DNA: TGTGCCTGGAGTGTAGGGGGAGGGGGAACAGATACGCAGTATTTT.

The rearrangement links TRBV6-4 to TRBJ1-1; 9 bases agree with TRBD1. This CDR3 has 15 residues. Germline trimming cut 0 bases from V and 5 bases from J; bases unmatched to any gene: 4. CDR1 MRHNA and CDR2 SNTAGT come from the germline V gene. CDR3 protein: CASSDSMDRGTEAFF. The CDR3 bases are TGTGCCAGCAGTGACTCGATGGACAGGGGAACTGAAGCTTTCTTT.

CDR3 amino acids: CASSYAQGRAEAFF. CDR3 coding DNA: TGTGCCAGCAGCTACGCCCAGGGGCGCGCTGAAGCTTTCTTT. The gene calls are TRBV6-6 and TRBJ1-1, with TRBD1 as a possible D gene (6 bases). Germline-derived CDR1 and CDR2 are MNHNY and SVGAGI (reference sequence). The V and J ends lost 6 bases and 6 bases respectively, with 17 bases between them. The CDR3 is 14 residues long.

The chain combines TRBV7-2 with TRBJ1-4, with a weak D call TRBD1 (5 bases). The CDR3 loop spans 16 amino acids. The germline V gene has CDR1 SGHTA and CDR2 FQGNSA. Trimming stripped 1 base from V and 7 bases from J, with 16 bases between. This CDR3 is CASSLVGQGHAEKLFF. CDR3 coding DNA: TGTGCCAGCAGCTTAGTCGGTCAGGGCCATGCTGAAAAACTGTTTTTT.

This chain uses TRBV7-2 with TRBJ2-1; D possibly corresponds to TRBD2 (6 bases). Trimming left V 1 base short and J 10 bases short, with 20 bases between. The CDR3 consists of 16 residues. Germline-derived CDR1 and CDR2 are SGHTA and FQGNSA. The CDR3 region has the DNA TGTGCCAGCAGCTTAGGGGGAAAGGAGGGCCCGCGGGAGCAGTTCTTC. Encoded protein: CASSLGGKEGPREQFF.

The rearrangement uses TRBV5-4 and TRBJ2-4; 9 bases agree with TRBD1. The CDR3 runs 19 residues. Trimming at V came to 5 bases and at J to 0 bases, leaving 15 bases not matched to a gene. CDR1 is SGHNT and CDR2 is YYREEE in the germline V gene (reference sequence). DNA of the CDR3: TGTGCCAGCAGTTTCGTACCGGGACAGGGACCCTTAGCCAAAAACATTCAGTACTTC. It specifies CASSFVPGQGPLAKNIQYF.

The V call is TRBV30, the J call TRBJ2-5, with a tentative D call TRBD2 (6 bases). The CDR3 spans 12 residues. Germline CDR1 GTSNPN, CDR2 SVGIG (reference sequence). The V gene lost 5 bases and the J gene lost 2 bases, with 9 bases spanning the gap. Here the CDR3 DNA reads TGTGCCTGGGACCGGGGGCAAGAGACCCAGTACTTC. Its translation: CAWDRGQETQYF.

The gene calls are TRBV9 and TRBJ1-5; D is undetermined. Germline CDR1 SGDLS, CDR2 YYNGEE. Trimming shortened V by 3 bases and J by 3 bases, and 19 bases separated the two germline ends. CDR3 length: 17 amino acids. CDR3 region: CASSAGDAPTINQPQHF. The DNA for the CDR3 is TGTGCCAGCAGCGCCGGAGACGCTCCCACCATCAATCAGCCCCAGCATTTT. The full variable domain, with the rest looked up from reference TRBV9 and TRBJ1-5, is DSGVTQTPKHLITATGQRVTLRCSPRSGDLSVYWYQQSLDQGLQFLIQYYNGEERAKGNILERFSAQQFPDLHSELNLSSLELGDSALYFCASSAGDAPTINQPQHFGDGTRLSIL.

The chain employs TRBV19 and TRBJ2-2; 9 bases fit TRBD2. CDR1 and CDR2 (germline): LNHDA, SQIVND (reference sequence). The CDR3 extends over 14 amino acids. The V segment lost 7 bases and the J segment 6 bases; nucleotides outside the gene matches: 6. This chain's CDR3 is CASTSGTSPGELFF. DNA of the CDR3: TGTGCCAGTACCTCCGGGACTAGCCCCGGGGAGCTGTTTTTT.

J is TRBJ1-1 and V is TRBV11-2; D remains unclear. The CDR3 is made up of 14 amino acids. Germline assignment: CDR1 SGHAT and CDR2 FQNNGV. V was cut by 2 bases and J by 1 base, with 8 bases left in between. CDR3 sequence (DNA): TGTGCCAGCAGCTTAACTCTAGCGAACACTGAAGCTTTCTTT. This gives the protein CASSLTLANTEAFF. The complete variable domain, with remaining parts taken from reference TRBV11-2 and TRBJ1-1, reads EAGVAQSPRYKIIEKRQSVAFWCNPISGHATLYWYQQILGQGPKLLIQFQNNGVVDDSQLPKDRFSAERLKGVDSTLKIQPAKLEDSAVYLCASSLTLANTEAFFGQGTRLTVV.

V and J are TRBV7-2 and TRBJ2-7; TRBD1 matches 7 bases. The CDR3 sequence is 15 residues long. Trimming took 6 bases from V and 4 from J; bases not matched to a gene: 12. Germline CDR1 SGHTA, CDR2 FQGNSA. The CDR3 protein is CASSSLPGTVYEQYF. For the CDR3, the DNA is TGTGCCAGCAGTTCCCTACCCGGGACAGTTTACGAGCAGTACTTC.

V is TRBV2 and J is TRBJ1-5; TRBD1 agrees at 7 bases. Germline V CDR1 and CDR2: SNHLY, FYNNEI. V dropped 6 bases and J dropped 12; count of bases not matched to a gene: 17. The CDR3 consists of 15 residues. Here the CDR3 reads CASSLRTGLGMDQHF. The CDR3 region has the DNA TGTGCCAGCAGCCTCAGGACAGGCCTAGGGATGGACCAGCATTTT.

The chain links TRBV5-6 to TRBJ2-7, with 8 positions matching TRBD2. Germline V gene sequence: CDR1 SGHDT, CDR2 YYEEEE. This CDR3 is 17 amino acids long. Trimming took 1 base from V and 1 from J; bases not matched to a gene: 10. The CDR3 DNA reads TGTGCCAGCAGCTTGAGAGGCGGGGGGCCCCTATCCTACGAGCAGTACTTC. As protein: CASSLRGGGPLSYEQYF.

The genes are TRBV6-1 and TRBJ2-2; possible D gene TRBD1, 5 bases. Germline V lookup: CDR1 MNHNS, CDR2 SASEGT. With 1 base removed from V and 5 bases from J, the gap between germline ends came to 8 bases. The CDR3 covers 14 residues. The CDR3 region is CASSEVAGTGELFF. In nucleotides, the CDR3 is TGTGCCAGCAGTGAAGTGGCAGGGACCGGGGAGCTGTTTTTT.

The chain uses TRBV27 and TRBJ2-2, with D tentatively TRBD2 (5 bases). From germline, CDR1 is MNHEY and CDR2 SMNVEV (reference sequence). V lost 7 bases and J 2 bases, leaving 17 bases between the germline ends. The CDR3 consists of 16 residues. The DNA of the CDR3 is TGTGCCAGCACCCCTCTAAGTGGACTCAACACCGGGGAGCTGTTTTTT. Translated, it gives CASTPLSGLNTGELFF.

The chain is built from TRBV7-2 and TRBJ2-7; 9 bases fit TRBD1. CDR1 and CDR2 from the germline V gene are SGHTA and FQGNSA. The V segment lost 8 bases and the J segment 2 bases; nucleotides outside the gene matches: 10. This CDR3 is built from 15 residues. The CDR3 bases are TGTGCCAGCCTCGAATCGGGACAGGGACCCTACGAGCAGTACTTC. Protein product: CASLESGQGPYEQYF.

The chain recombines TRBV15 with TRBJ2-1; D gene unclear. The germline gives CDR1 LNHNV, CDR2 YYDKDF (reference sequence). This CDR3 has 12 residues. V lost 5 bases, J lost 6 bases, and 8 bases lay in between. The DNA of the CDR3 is TGTGCCACCAGCCCTCACACCAATGAGCAGTTCTTC. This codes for CATSPHTNEQFF.